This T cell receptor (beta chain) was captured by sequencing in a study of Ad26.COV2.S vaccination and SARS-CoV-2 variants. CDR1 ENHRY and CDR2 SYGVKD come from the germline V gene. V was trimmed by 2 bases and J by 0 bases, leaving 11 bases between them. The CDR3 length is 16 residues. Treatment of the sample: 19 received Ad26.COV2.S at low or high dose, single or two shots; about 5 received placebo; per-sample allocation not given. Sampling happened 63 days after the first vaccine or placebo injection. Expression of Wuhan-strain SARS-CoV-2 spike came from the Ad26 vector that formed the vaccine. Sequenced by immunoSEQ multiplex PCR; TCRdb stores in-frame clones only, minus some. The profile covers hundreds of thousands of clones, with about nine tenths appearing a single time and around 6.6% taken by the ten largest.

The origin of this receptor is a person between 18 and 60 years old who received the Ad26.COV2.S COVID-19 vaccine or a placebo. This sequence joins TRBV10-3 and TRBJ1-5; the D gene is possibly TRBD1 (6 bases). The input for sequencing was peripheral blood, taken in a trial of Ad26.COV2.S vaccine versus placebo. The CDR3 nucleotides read TGTGCCATCAGTGAGCCGACAGGTGATAGCAATCAGCCCCAGCATTTT. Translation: CAISEPTGDSNQPQHF.